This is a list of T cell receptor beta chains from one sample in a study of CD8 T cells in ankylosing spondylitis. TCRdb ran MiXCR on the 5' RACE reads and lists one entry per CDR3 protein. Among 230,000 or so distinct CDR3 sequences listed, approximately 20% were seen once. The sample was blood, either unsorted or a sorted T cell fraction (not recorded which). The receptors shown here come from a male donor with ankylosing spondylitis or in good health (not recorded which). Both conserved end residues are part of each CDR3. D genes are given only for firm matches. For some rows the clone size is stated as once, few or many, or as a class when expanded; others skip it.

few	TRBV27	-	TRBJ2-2	TGTGCCAGCACTGGGGGTGGGCAGTGGATGGGCGGGGAGCTGTTTTTT	CASTGGGQWMGGELFF
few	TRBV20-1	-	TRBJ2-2	TGCAGTGCTAGAGGCCCTAAGGGGGGATCGAACACCGGGGAGCTGTTTTTT	CSARGPKGGSNTGELFF
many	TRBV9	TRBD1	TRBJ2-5	TGTGCCAGCAGCGTGGGCCTCGGGACAGGGTTTACAGAGACCCAGTACTTC	CASSVGLGTGFTETQYF
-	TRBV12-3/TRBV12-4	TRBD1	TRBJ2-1	TGTGCCAGCAGTTTGCCGACAGGGGCCTACAATGAGCAGTTCTTC	CASSLPTGAYNEQFF
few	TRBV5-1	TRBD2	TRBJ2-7	TGCGCCAGCAGCTTTAGCGGGATTGGCGAGCAGTACTTC	CASSFSGIGEQYF
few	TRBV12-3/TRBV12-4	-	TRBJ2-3	TGTGCCAGCAGTTTATCGGGGGCCAGCACAGATACGCAGTATTTT	CASSLSGASTDTQYF
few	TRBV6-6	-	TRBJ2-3	TGTGCCAGCAGTTGGACCCCGACAGATACGCAGTATTTT	CASSWTPTDTQYF
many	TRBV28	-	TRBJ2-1	TGTGCCAGCAGTTACCTTCGGAATGAGCAGTTCTTC	CASSYLRNEQFF
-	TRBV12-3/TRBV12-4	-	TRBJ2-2	TGTGCCAGCAGTTTGAGCAGGGCCGGGGAGCTGTTTTTT	CASSLSRAGELFF
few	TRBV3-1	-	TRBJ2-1	TGTGCCAGCAGCCAAGTAAGACTAGGAGGCTACAATGAGCAGTTCTTC	CASSQVRLGGYNEQFF
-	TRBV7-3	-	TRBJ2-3	TGTGCCAGCAGCTCCCTCCTGGGGGATACGCAGTATTTT	CASSSLLGDTQYF
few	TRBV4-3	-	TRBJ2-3	TGCGCCAGCAGCCAAGCCCAGGGTGAAAGGGCGTATTTT	CASSQAQGERAYF
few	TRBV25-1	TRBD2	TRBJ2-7	TGTGCCAGCAGTGGCGGGGGATCCTACGAGCAGTACTTC	CASSGGGSYEQYF
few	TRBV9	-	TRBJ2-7	TGTGCCAGCAGCGTAGGGGGGGACAGCCCCTACGAGCAGTACTTC	CASSVGGDSPYEQYF
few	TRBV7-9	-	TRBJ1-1	TGTGCCAGCAGCTTAGTAGCCGCCACAGGGTGGAACACTGAAGCTTTCTTT	CASSLVAATGWNTEAFF
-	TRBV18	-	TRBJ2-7	TGTGCCAGCTCACCAACGACAGAAGCCTCCTACGAGCAGTACTTC	CASSPTTEASYEQYF
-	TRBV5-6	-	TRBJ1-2	TGTGCCAGCAGCTTGATTCAGGGGCTGTATGGCTACACCTTC	CASSLIQGLYGYTF
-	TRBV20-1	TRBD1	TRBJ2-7	TGCAGTGCTGTAACGGACAGGGTTTTTTACGAGCAGTACTTC	CSAVTDRVFYEQYF
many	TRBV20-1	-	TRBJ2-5	TGCAGTGCTAGAGATTACGAGGGGGATAATCAAGAGACCCAGTACTTC	CSARDYEGDNQETQYF
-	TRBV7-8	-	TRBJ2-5	TGTGCCAGCAGCGGGGGAACCCAAGAGACCCAGTACTTC	CASSGGTQETQYF
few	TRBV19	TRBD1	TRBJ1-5	TGTGCCAGTAGTATGGGGACAGCTAGCAATCAGCCCCAGCATTTT	CASSMGTASNQPQHF
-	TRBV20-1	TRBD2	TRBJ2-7	TGCAGTGCTAGAGGGAACCTAGCGGGATACTCCTACGAGCAGTACTTC	CSARGNLAGYSYEQYF
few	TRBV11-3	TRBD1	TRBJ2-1	TGTGCCAGCAGCTACGGACAGGGGGGCTACAATGAGCAGTCCTTC	CASSYGQGGYNEQSF
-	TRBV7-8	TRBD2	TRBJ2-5	TGTGCCAGCAGCTCGTCCATAGCGGGGGAGGAGACCCAGTACTTC	CASSSSIAGEETQYF